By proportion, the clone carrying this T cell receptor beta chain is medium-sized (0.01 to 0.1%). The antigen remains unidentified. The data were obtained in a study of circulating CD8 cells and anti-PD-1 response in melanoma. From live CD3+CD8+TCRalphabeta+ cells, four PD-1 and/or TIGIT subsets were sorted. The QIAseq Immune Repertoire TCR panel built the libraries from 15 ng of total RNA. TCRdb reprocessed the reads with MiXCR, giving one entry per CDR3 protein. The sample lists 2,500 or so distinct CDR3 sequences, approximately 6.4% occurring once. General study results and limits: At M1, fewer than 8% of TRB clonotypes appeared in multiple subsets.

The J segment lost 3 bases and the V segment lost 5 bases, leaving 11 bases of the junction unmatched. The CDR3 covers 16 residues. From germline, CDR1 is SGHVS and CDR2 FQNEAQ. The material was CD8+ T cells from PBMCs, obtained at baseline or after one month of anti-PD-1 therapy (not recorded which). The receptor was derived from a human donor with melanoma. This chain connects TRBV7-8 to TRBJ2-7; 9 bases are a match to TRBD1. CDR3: CASSLIPTGGDYEQYF. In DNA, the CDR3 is TGTGCCAGCAGCCTGATACCGACAGGGGGGGACTACGAGCAGTACTTC.